Presented here are 21 T cell receptor beta chains from one specimen sequenced in a study of T cells after yellow fever vaccination (dated by TCRdb to the late 2010s). The method was 5' RACE. The reads were generated on an Illumina HiSeq 2500. TCRdb itself trimmed the public reads at Q25 with fastp, ran MiXCR and retained productive beta chains. All rows with the same CDR3 protein become a single entry with the most common DNA and genes. Counted in this sample were under 550,000 distinct CDR3 sequences; 20% to 25% of them appeared once. The ten largest clones add up to 16% of the sample. The treatment or condition label here, explained by the study, means: live attenuated yellow fever vaccine strain. This material consisted of PBMCs, taken less than 25 days after the first yellow fever vaccination. Every receptor here comes from a man between 18 and 29 years old who received the YFV17D yellow fever vaccine.

The CDR3 DNA sequence: TGTGCCAGCATTCCCGGGACACACAATCAGCCCCAGCATTTT. Residues: CASIPGTHNQPQHF. This chain links TRBV6-1 with TRBJ1-5, with a weak D call TRBD1 (6 bases). CDR1 and CDR2 (germline): MNHNS, SASEGT. The CDR3 covers 14 residues. With 7 bases removed from V and 3 bases from J, the gap between germline ends came to 13 bases.

The chain couples TRBV9 to TRBJ2-2; D may match TRBD1 or TRBD2 (5 bases each). The CDR3 covers 14 residues. Germline V gene data show CDR1 as SGDLS and CDR2 as YYNGEE. Trimming left V 2 bases short and J 6 bases short, with 11 bases between. The CDR3 region is CASSVTPGPGELFF. The CDR3 DNA reads as TGTGCCAGCAGCGTTACTCCGGGACCCGGGGAGCTGTTTTTT. The entire variable domain, with the rest obtained from reference TRBV9 and TRBJ2-2, is as follows: DSGVTQTPKHLITATGQRVTLRCSPRSGDLSVYWYQQSLDQGLQFLIQYYNGEERAKGNILERFSAQQFPDLHSELNLSSLELGDSALYFCASSVTPGPGELFFGEGSRLTVL.

This clonotype occurred a few times. This chain connects TRBV6-5 to TRBJ1-1, with D unresolved. The V end was cut by 0 bases, the J end by 5 bases, with 7 bases between. The CDR3 is made up of 13 amino acids. CDR1 and CDR2 from the germline V gene are MNHEY and SVGAGI. In nucleotides, the CDR3 is TGTGCCAGCAGTTACTCGATGGTGACTGAAGCTTTCTTT. Amino acids: CASSYSMVTEAFF.

This chain links TRBV6-2 or TRBV6-3 with TRBJ2-7; 15 positions agree with TRBD2. Per the germline V gene, CDR1 is MNHEY and CDR2 is SVGEGT. The junction had 8 bases not matched to a gene; V was cut back by 2 bases and J by 3 bases. The CDR3 covers 18 residues. CDR3: CASSYRPGTSGGIYEQYF. Written as DNA, the CDR3 is TGTGCCAGCAGTTACCGTCCCGGGACTAGCGGGGGGATCTACGAGCAGTACTTC.

This clonotype was recorded a few times. The chain's CDR3 is CSARDPGQPWYTQYF. CDR3 nucleotides: TGCAGTGCTAGAGATCCGGGTCAGCCCTGGTATACGCAGTATTTT. The V and J genes are TRBV20-1 and TRBJ2-3; unclear D gene. Germline loops: CDR1 DFQATT, CDR2 SNEGSKA (reference sequence). Trimming took off 0 bases at V and 7 bases at J, with 17 bases between the two ends. The CDR3 contains 15 residues.

The V gene is TRBV9, the J gene TRBJ2-3; 7 bases align to TRBD1. The CDR3 is 15 amino acids. V dropped 3 bases and J dropped 1; count of bases not matched to a gene: 5. Germline V lookup: CDR1 SGDLS, CDR2 YYNGEE. The CDR3 DNA follows: TGTGCCAGCAGCGCTACCGGACAGGGCACAGATACGCAGTATTTT. It yields the protein CASSATGQGTDTQYF.

The chain recombines TRBV10-3 with TRBJ1-2; 7 bases align to TRBD1. The V gene end was trimmed by 7 bases and the J gene end by 1 base; junction bases not matched to a gene: 9. Germline lookup yields CDR1 ENHRY and CDR2 SYGVKD. CDR3 length: 15 amino acids. CDR3 in DNA: TGTGCCATCACCGAGACAGGGCTCTATAACTATGGCTACACCTTC. It is translated as CAITETGLYNYGYTF.

This clonotype was recorded many times. The CDR3 loop is CSARTLGLEDTQYF. The DNA of the CDR3 is TGCAGTGCTAGAACTCTAGGATTAGAAGATACGCAGTATTTT. J is TRBJ2-3 and V is TRBV20-1; D remains ambiguous. Germline CDR1 is DFQATT and CDR2 is SNEGSKA (reference sequence). Trimming took off 2 bases at V and 5 bases at J, with 14 bases between the two ends. This CDR3 has 14 amino acids.

V and J are TRBV7-3 and TRBJ2-3; the D gene is possibly TRBD2 (5 bases). Germline assignment: CDR1 SGHTA and CDR2 FQGTGA. Trimming took off 4 bases at V and 8 bases at J, with 10 bases between the two ends. The CDR3 consists of 12 residues. The CDR3 DNA sequence: TGTGCCAGCAGCTCAACTGCGGGTACGCAGTATTTT. Protein: CASSSTAGTQYF.

This clonotype was seen ten or more times. One end of the junction does not line up with germline, which may come from a read error. This rearrangement joins TRBV5-1 to TRBJ1-1; a weak D match, TRBD1 (6 bases). This CDR3 is built from 13 residues. Germline V CDR1 and CDR2: SGHRS, YFSETQ. CDR3 DNA sequence: TGTGCCAGCAGTTTAGGGGGGAGGACTGAAGCTTTCTTT. It encodes CASSLGGRTEAFF.

This clonotype showed up just a few times. V gene TRBV7-8 combines with J gene TRBJ2-3; D is perhaps TRBD1 (5 bases). CDR3 length: 15 residues. Germline V gives CDR1 SGHVS, CDR2 FQNEAQ. V lost 5 bases, J lost 2 bases, and 14 bases lay in between. CDR3 in DNA: TGTGCCAGCAGCAGAAGACAGACCTCCACAGATACGCAGTATTTT. Its translation is CASSRRQTSTDTQYF.

This rearrangement joins TRBV11-2 to TRBJ2-7; D possibly corresponds to TRBD1 (5 bases). Trimming cost V 4 bases and J 6 bases, with 10 bases left between them. The CDR3 spans 12 residues. Germline V gives CDR1 SGHAT, CDR2 FQNNGV. The CDR3 here is CASSSLGLEQYF. The CDR3 region has the DNA TGTGCCAGCAGCTCCTTGGGGCTCGAGCAGTACTTC.

This clonotype was counted only a few times. The chain couples TRBV7-3 to TRBJ1-1; TRBD1 aligns across 8 bases. Germline V gene sequence: CDR1 SGHTA, CDR2 FQGTGA. The CDR3 spans 16 residues. Trimming took 3 bases from V and 10 from J; bases not matched to a gene: 16. CDR3 protein: CASSFGPHKDRAAAFF. For the CDR3, the DNA is TGTGCCAGCAGCTTTGGCCCCCATAAGGACAGGGCAGCAGCTTTCTTT.

The sample holds a few counts of this clonotype. J is TRBJ2-6 and V is TRBV24-1; perhaps D is TRBD1 or TRBD2 (5 bases each). The CDR3 is 16 residues long. Germline V gene data show CDR1 as KGHDR and CDR2 as SFDVKD. Trimming stripped 3 bases from V and 3 bases from J, with 11 bases between. The CDR3 nucleotides read TGTGCCACCAGTGATCCAAGGGGAGATGGGGCCAACGTCCTGACTTTC. As protein: CATSDPRGDGANVLTF.

This clonotype was found a few times. The chain combines TRBV7-9 with TRBJ1-4; 7 bases match TRBD1. The length of the CDR3 is 16 residues. Germline CDR1 and CDR2: SEHNR and FQNEAQ (reference sequence). Trimming took 4 bases from V and 6 from J; bases not matched to a gene: 11. The CDR3 sequence: CASSYFDRVRDEKLFF. In DNA, the CDR3 is TGTGCCAGCAGCTACTTCGACAGGGTGAGAGATGAAAAACTGTTTTTT.

The chain joins TRBV20-1 to TRBJ2-7; 12 bases are shared with TRBD2. The CDR3 runs to 18 residues. Germline values: CDR1 DFQATT, CDR2 SNEGSKA (reference sequence). The ends lost 2 bases at V and 0 bases at J; junction bases unmatched: 11. In DNA, the CDR3 is TGCAGTGCTAGATCCCGACTAGCGGGGGCCCTGAGCTCCTACGAGCAGTACTTC. This encodes CSARSRLAGALSSYEQYF.

There are a few counts of this clonotype. The chain carries TRBV11-2 and TRBJ1-1; D remains unclear. The V gene lost 2 bases and the J gene lost 8 bases, with 9 bases spanning the gap. The CDR3 length is 12 residues. CDR1 is SGHAT, CDR2 FQNNGV, per germline. Here the CDR3 reads CASSLNGPEAFF. The CDR3 DNA follows: TGTGCCAGCAGCTTAAACGGACCGGAAGCTTTCTTT.

The chain recombines TRBV7-9 with TRBJ1-1, with TRBD1 matching 7 bases. The CDR3 totals 15 residues. Germline-derived CDR1 and CDR2 are SEHNR and FQNEAQ (reference sequence). J lost 3 bases, V lost 0 bases, and 4 bases had no gene match. CDR3 sequence (DNA): TGTGCCAGCAGCTTAGCTTTTACAGGGGACACTGAAGCTTTCTTT. Amino acids: CASSLAFTGDTEAFF.

The chain is built from TRBV7-9 and TRBJ2-1, with a tentative D call TRBD2 (5 bases). Germline-derived CDR1 and CDR2 are SEHNR and FQNEAQ (reference sequence). V dropped 4 bases and J dropped 0 bases, with 16 bases sitting between them. This CDR3 comprises 17 residues. CDR3 region: CASSSRGLWSSYNEQFF. CDR3 coding DNA: TGTGCCAGCAGCTCCCGGGGTCTTTGGAGCTCCTACAATGAGCAGTTCTTC.

The rearrangement links TRBV7-8 to TRBJ2-5; D is perhaps TRBD1 or TRBD2 (6 bases each). Deletions cut 6 bases from V and 5 bases from J, with 19 bases between. Germline assignment: CDR1 SGHVS and CDR2 FQNEAQ. The CDR3 is made up of 15 amino acids. CDR3 protein: CASRGLGQSGETQYF. CDR3 bases: TGTGCCAGCAGGGGCCTTGGACAGAGCGGGGAGACCCAGTACTTC.

This clonotype was picked up a small number of times. The V call is TRBV7-9, the J call TRBJ2-3, with D perhaps matching TRBD2 (6 bases). There are 14 residues in the CDR3. The germline V gene has CDR1 SEHNR and CDR2 FQNEAQ (reference sequence). The V and J ends lost 3 bases and 5 bases respectively, with 12 bases between them. The CDR3 region is CASSFRGGVDTQYF. CDR3 in DNA: TGTGCCAGCAGCTTCCGTGGCGGGGTAGATACGCAGTATTTT.